This is a list of T cell receptor beta chains from one sample in a study of shared clonotypes between healthy human individuals. Some clones are missing from TCRdb's copy, which holds only in-frame ones; the method was immunoSEQ multiplex PCR. The sample lists around 2,100,000 clones; over 85% were seen once. The source material was naive CD8+ T cells sorted from blood. The origin of the receptors is a man between 18 and 35 years old in good health. The CDR3 runs from the conserved cysteine through the conserved F or W. D genes are given only for firm matches. The size of a clone is reported for some rows only, either as once, few or many, or as a class for expanded clones.

TRBV6-5,NA,NA,TRBJ2-2,TGTGCCAGCAGTTCCGGACTTGTGGGGGAGCTGTTTTTT,CASSSGLVGELFF
TRBV4-1,NA,NA,TRBJ2-7,TGCGCCAGCAGCCGGATACAGGGCTACGAGCAGTACTTC,CASSRIQGYEQYF
TRBV6-5,NA,NA,TRBJ2-7,TGTGCCAGCAGTTACTCGGGCAGGGGTTCCTACGAGCAGTACTTC,CASSYSGRGSYEQYF
TRBV6-1,NA,NA,TRBJ2-1,TGTGCCAGCAGTGAATTAATTGGGGGGGCCCCCTACAATGAGCAGTTCTTC,CASSELIGGAPYNEQFF
TRBV27,TRBD1,once,TRBJ2-7,TGTGCCAGCAGTACCACCGGGACAGGGTATGTCGAGCAGTACTTC,CASSTTGTGYVEQYF
TRBV11-2,NA,NA,TRBJ2-3,TGTGCCAGCAGCTTGGCGCTCGATGCGGATACGCAGTATTTT,CASSLALDADTQYF
TRBV7-9,NA,NA,TRBJ1-1,TGTGCCAGCAGCTTAGCCGAGGGTCTCGTTGAAGCTTTCTTT,CASSLAEGLVEAFF
TRBV4-1,NA,NA,TRBJ1-5,TGCGCCAGCAGCCAAGTTTGGATCTCTAATCAGCCCCAGCATTTT,CASSQVWISNQPQHF
TRBV4-1,TRBD2,NA,TRBJ2-3,TGCGCCAGCAGCCGCGCGACTAGCGGGATAGATACGCAGTATTTT,CASSRATSGIDTQYF
TRBV6-1,NA,NA,TRBJ2-7,TGTGCCAGCAGAGCAGAGACAGCTTCCTCCTACGAGCAGTACTTC,CASRAETASSYEQYF
TRBV27,TRBD1,NA,TRBJ2-1,TGTGCCAGCAGCTTACAGGGGGGTTTGGGAAATGAGCAGTTCTTC,CASSLQGGLGNEQFF
TRBV7-9,TRBD1,NA,TRBJ1-5,TGTGCCAGCAGCTTAGCCCCGACAGGGCTAGAGCAGCCCCAGCATTTT,CASSLAPTGLEQPQHF
TRBV6-5,NA,NA,TRBJ1-1,TGTGCCAGCTCGGGAAGCATCTCGAACACTGAAGCTTTCTTT,CASSGSISNTEAFF
TRBV7-9,NA,NA,TRBJ2-2,TGTGCCAGCAGCTTGAGTGGGAACACCGGGGAGCTGTTTTTT,CASSLSGNTGELFF
TRBV4-3,NA,NA,TRBJ1-1,TGCGCCAGCAGCCAAGATTCAGGGGCTGAAGCTTTCTTT,CASSQDSGAEAFF
TRBV4-1,NA,NA,TRBJ2-3,TGCGCCAGCAGCCAAGAGGGGGCTGGAGATACGCAGTATTTT,CASSQEGAGDTQYF
TRBV6-6,NA,NA,TRBJ2-4,TGTGCCAGCAGTTACGTTGACGCTGGGAACATTCAGTACTTC,CASSYVDAGNIQYF
TRBV7-6,NA,NA,TRBJ2-2,TGTGCCAGCAGCTTCGGGAGCCCGGGACTGCACACCGGGGAGCTGTTTTTT,CASSFGSPGLHTGELFF
TRBV5-6,NA,NA,TRBJ2-1,TGTGCCAGCAGCTTGGATGACTTCAATGAGCAGTTCTTC,CASSLDDFNEQFF
TRBV11-2,NA,NA,TRBJ2-7,TGTGCCAGCAGCCCCTTCCGTAGCTCCTACGAGCAGTACTTC,CASSPFRSSYEQYF